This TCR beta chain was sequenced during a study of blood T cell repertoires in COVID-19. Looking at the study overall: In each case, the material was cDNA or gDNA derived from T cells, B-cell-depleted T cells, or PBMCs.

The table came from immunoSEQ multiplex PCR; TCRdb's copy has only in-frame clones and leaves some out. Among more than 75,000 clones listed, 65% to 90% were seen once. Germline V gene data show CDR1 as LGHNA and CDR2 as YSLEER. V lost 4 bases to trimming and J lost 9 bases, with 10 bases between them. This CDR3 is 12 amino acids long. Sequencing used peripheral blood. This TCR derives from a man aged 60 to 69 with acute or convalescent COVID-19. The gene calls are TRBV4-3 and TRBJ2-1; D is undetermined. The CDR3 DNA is TGCGCCAGCAGCCCGAGGTATGGTGAGCAGTTCTTC. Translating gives CASSPRYGEQFF.